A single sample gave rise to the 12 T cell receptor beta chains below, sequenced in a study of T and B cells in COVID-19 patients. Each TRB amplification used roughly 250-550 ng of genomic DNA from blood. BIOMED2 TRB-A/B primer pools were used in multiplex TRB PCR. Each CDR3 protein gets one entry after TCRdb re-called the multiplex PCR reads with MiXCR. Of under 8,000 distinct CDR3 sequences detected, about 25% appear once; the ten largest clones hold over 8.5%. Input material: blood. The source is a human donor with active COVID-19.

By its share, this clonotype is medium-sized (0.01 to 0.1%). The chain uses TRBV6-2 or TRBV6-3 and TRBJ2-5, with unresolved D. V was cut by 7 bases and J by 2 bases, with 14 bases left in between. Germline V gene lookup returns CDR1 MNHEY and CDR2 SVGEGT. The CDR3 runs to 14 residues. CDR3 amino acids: CASNGPRRQETQYF. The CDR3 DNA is TGTGCCAGCAATGGACCTCGAAGGCAAGAGACCCAGTACTTC.

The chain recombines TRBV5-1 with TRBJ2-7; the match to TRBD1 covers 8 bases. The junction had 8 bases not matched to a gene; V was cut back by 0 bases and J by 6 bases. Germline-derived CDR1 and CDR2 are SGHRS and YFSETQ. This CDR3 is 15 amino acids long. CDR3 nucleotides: TGCGCCAGCAGCTTGGCCGGGACCGGGACAGGCGAGCAGTACTTC. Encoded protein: CASSLAGTGTGEQYF.

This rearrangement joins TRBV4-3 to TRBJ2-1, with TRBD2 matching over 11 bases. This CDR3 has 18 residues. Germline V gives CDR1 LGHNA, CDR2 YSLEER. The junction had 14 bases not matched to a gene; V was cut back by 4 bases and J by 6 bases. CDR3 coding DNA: TGCGCCAGCAGCCCGTCCCCAGGGGTTAGCGGGAGGGCCAATGAGCAGTTCTTC. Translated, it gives CASSPSPGVSGRANEQFF.

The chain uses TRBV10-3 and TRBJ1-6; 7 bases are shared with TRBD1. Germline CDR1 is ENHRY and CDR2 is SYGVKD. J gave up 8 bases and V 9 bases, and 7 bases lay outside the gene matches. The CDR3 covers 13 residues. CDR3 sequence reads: CAISTGSDSPLHF. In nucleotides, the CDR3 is TGTGCCATATCGACAGGGTCCGATTCACCCCTCCACTTT.

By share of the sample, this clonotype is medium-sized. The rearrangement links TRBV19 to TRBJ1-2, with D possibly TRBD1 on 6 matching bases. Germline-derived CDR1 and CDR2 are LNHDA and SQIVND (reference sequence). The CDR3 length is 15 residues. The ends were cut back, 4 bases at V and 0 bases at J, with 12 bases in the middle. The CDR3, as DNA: TGTGCCAGTAGTACATTACAGGGAACTAACTATGGCTACACCTTC. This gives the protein CASSTLQGTNYGYTF.

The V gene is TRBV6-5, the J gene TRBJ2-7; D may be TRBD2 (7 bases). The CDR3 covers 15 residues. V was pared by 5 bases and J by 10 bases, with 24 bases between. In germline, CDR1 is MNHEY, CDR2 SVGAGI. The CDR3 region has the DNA TGTGCCAGCAGTGGACCAGGCGGTGGAGGGGGGGTCCAGTACTTC. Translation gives CASSGPGGGGGVQYF.

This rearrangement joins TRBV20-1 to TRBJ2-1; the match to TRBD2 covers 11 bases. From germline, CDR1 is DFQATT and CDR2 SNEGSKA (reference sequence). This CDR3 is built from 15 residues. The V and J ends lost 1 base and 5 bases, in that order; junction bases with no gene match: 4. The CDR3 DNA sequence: TGCAGTGCTAGAGCCCCGACTAGCGGGGACAATGAGCAGTTCTTC. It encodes CSARAPTSGDNEQFF.

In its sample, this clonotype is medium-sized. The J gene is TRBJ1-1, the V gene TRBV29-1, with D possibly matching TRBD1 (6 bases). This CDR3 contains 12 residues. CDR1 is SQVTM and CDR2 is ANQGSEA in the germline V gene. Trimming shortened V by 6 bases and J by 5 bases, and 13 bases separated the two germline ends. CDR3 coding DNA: TGCAGCGTCGAGTTGAGGGGGACTGAAGCTTTCTTT. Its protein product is CSVELRGTEAFF.

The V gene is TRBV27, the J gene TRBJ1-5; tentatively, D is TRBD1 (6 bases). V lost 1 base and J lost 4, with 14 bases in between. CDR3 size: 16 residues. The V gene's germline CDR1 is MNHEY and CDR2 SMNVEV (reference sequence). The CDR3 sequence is CASSLWARGRNQPQHF. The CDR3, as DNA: TGTGCCAGCAGTTTATGGGCCAGGGGCCGAAATCAGCCCCAGCATTTT.

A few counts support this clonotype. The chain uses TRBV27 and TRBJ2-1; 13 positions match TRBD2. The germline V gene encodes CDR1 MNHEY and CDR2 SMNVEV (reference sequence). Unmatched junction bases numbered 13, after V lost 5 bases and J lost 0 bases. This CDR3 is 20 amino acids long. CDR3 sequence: CASSPPPGLAGRLSYNEQFF. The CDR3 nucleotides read TGTGCCAGCAGTCCTCCTCCGGGACTAGCGGGGAGGCTCTCCTACAATGAGCAGTTCTTC.

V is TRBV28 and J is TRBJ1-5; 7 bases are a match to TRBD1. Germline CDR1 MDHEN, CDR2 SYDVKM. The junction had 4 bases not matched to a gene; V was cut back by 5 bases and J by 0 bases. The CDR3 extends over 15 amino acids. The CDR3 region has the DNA TGTGCCAGCAGTGTCTACAGGGGTAGCAATCAGCCCCAGCATTTT. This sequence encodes CASSVYRGSNQPQHF.

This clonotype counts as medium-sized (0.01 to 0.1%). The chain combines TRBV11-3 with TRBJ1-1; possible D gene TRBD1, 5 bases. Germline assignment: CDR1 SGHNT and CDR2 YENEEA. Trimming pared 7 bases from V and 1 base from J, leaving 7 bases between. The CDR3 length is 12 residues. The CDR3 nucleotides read TGTGCCAGCACCACAGGGAACACTGAAGCTTTCTTT. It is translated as CASTTGNTEAFF.